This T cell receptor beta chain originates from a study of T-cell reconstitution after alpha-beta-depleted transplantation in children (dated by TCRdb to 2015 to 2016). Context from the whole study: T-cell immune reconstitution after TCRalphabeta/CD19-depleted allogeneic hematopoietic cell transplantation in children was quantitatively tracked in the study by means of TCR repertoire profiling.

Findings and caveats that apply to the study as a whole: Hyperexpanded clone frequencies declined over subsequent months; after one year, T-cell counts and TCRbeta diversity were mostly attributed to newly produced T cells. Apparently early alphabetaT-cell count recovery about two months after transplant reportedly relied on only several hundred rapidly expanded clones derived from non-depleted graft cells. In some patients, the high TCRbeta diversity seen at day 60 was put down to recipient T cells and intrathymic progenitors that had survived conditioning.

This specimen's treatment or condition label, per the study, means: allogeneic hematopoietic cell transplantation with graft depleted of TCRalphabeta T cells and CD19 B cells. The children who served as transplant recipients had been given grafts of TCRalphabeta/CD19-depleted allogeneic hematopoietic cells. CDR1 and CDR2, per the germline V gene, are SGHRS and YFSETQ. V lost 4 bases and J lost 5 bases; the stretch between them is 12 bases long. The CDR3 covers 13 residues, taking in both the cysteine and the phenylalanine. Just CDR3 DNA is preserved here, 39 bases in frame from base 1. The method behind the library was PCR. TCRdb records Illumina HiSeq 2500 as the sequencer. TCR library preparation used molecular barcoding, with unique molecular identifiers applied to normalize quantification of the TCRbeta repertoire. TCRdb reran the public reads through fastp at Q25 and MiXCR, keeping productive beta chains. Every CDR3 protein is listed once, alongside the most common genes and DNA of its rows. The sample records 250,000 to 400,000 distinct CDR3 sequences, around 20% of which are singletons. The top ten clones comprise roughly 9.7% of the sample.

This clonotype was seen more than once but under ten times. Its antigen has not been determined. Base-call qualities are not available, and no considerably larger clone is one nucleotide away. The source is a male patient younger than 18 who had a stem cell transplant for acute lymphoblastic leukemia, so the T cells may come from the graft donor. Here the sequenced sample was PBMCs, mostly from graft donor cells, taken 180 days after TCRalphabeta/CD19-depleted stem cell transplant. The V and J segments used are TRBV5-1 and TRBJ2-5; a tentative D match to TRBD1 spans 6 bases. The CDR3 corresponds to CASSVTGSETQYF. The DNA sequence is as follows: TGCGCCAGCAGCGTTACAGGGTCTGAGACCCAGTACTTC.